The clone carrying this T cell receptor (beta chain) was seen once. Trimming stripped 5 bases from V and 7 bases from J, with 15 bases between. Germline CDR1 is SGHVS and CDR2 is FQNEAQ. The CDR3 runs to 13 residues. The data are from a study of blood T cell repertoires in COVID-19. Study summary: T cells, B-cell-depleted T cells, or PBMCs provided the cDNA or gDNA that served as material.

Libraries were prepared by immunoSEQ multiplex PCR; TCRdb keeps only in-frame clonotypes and omits some of them. In the table there are approximately 400,000 clones, 70% to 85% of which are singletons. The chain is built from TRBV7-8 and TRBJ2-7; D possibly corresponds to TRBD2 (6 bases). The sequence came from a human donor with acute or convalescent COVID-19. The donor label of this sample is uncertain. The sample comprised peripheral blood. CDR3 loop: CASSLGLEGEQYF. The CDR3 coding sequence is TGTGCCAGCAGCCTAGGACTGGAGGGGGAGCAGTACTTC.